This T cell receptor (beta chain) was recorded in a study of early T cells in non-severe SARS-CoV-2 infection. Germline-derived CDR1 and CDR2 are SEHNR and FQNEAQ (reference sequence). The CDR3 sequence is 15 residues long. Trimming removed 1 base at V and 7 bases at J, with 14 bases between. In this sample, this clonotype turned up many times. Using its own MiXCR run on the 5' RACE reads, TCRdb lists one record per CDR3 protein. The sample contains some 34,000 distinct CDR3 sequences, 9.9% of which appear only once. The TCR comes from an adult who was a healthcare worker with PCR-confirmed SARS-CoV-2 infection or an uninfected control (not recorded which). The genes are TRBV7-9 and TRBJ2-4; D unresolved. The sequencing input was whole blood. CDR3 DNA: TGTGCCAGCAGCTTAGACCCCCCCCCGGTTAACATTCAGTACTTC. It codes for CASSLDPPPVNIQYF.